Here is one T cell receptor (beta chain) with its context. Its antigen is still unknown. This table comes from immunoSEQ multiplex PCR, and its TCRdb copy is limited to in-frame clones, with some not included. This table has 150,000 to 180,000 clones, 94% appearing once. This sample is part of a study of OX40 agonist ivuxolimab in advanced cancers. Study background: Ivuxolimab is an agonistic anti-OX40 (CD134) antibody, and patients were treated with it. Three patients got partial responses; one had hepatocellular carcinoma and two had cutaneous melanoma.

Trimming removed 0 bases at V and 4 bases at J, with 10 bases between. The CDR3 spans 14 residues. Germline CDR1 is SGHDT and CDR2 is YYEEEE. Study-level results: Mean expanded clone counts were higher in CD8+ than CD4+ T cells. Not determined was the antigen specificity of the expanded peripheral T cells.

The sequence came from an adult with an advanced solid tumor such as melanoma, head and neck, liver or kidney cancer. The material was CD4+ or CD8+ T cells sorted from blood, obtained in a trial of the OX40 agonist ivuxolimab. The genes are TRBV5-6 and TRBJ1-1; TRBD1 might be the D (5 bases). CDR3: CASSLVFGGTEAFF. The CDR3 nucleotides are TGTGCCAGCAGCTTGGTGTTCGGGGGCACTGAAGCTTTCTTT. Full variable domain (rest looked up from reference TRBV5-6 and TRBJ1-1): DAGVTQSPTHLIKTRGQQVTLRCSPKSGHDTVSWYQQALGQGPQFIFQYYEEEERQRGNFPDRFSGHQFPNYSSELNVNALLLGDSALYLCASSLVFGGTEAFFGQGTRLTVV.